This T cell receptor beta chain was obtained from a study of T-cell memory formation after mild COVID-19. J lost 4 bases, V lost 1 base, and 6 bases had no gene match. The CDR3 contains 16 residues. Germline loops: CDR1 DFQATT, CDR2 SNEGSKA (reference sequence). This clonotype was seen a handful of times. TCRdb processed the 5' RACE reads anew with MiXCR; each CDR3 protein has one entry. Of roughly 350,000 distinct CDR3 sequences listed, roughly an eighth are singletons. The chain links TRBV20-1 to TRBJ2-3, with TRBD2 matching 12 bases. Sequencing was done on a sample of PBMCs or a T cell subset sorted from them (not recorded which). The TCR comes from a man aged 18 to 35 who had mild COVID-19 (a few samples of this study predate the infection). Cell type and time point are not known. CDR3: CSARAGLAGFPDTQYF. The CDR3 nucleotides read TGCAGTGCTAGAGCTGGACTAGCGGGGTTCCCAGATACGCAGTATTTT.